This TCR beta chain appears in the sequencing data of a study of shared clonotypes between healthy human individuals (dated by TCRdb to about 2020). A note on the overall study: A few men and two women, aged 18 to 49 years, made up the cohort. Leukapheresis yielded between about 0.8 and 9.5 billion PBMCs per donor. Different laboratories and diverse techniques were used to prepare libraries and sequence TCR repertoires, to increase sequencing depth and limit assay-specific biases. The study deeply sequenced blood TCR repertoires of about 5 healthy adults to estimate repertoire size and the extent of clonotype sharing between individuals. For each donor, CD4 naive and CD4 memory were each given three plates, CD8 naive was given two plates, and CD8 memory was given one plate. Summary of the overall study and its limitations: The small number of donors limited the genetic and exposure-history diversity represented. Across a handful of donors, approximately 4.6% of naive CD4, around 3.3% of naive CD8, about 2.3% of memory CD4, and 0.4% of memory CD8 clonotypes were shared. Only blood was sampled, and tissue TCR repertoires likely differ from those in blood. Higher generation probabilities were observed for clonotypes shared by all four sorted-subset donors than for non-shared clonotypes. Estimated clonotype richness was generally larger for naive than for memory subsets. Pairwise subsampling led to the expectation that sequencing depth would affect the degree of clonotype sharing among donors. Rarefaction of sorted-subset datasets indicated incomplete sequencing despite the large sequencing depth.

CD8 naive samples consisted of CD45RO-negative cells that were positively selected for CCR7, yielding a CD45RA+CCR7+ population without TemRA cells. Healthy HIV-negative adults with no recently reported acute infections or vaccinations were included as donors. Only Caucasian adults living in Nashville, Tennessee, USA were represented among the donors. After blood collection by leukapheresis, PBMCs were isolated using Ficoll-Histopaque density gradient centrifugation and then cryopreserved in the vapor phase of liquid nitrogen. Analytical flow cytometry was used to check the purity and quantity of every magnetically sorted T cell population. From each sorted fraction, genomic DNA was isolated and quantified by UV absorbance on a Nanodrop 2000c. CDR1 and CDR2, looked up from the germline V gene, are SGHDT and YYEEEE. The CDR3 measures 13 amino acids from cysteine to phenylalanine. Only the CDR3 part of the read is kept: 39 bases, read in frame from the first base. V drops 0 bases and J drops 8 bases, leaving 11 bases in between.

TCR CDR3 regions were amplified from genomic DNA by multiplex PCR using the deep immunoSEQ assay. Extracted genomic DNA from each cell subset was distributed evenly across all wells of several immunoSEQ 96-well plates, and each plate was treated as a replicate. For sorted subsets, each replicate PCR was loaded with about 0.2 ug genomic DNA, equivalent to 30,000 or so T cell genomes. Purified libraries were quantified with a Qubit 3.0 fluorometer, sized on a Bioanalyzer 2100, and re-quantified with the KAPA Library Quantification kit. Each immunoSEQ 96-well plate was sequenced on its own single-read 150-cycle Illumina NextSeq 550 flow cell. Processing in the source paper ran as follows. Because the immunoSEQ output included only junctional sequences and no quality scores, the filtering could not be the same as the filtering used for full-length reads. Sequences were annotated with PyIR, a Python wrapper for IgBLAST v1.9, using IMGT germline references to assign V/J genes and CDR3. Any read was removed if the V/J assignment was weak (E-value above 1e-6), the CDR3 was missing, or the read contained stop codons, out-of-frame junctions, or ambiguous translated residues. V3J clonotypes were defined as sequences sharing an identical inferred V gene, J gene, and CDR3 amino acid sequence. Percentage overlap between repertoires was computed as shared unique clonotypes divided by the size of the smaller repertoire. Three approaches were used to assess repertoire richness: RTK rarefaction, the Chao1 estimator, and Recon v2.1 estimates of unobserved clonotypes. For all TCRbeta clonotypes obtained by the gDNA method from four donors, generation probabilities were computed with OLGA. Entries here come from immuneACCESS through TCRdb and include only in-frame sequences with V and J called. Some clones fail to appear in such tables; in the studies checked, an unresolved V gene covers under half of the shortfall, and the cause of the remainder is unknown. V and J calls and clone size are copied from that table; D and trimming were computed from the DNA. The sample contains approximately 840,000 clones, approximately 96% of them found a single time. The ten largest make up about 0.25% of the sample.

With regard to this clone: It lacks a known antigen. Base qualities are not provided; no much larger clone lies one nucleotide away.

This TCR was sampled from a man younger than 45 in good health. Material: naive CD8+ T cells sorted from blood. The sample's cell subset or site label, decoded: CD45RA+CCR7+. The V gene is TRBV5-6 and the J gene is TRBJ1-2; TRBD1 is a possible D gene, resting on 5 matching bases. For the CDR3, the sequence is CASSLGTIHGYTF. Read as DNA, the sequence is TGTGCCAGCAGCTTGGGGACAATTCACGGCTACACCTTC.